This T cell receptor (beta chain) was profiled in a study of T cells in Graves' hyperthyroidism and ophthalmopathy. Whole-study results and caveats: Researchers found most expanded thyroid clonotypes above 0.001 in blood as well.

This clonotype was counted ten times or more. The antigen is undetermined. Researchers amplified the TCR beta CDR3 regions from RNA transcripts. Researchers ran a first-round RT-PCR on the TCR CDR3 using the HTBI primer set. TCRdb ran MiXCR on the multiplex PCR reads and lists one entry per CDR3 protein. In the table there are fewer than 400,000 distinct CDR3 sequences, about 14% of which are singletons. Sequenced input: blood. The TCR comes from a man in his fifties or sixties with Graves' ophthalmopathy.

The CDR3 is CSVEETGSRAYEQYF. CDR3 DNA: TGCAGCGTTGAAGAAACAGGGTCACGAGCCTACGAGCAGTACTTC. The chain recombines TRBV29-1 with TRBJ2-7; maybe TRBD1 (6 bases). The CDR3 length is 15 residues. Germline V CDR1 and CDR2: SQVTM, ANQGSEA. V lost 0 bases and J lost 2, with 14 bases in between.